This T cell receptor beta chain stems from a study of cytomegalovirus exposure and HLA in healthy donors. Study results and limitations: Previously analyzed data showed that most TCR beta V segments were productive at a frequency of about 87% or about 30%.

This CDR3 spans 16 amino acids. Trimming cost V 8 bases and J 1 base; bases outside gene matches: 8. The germline CDR1 and CDR2 sequences are MDHEN and SYDVKM. This clone was detected only a few times. Its antigen is unidentified. The study ran its PCR with 60 Vbeta and 13 Jbeta primers. Sequencing used immunoSEQ multiplex PCR; TCRdb keeps in-frame clones, though not all of them. The sample yields 100,000 to 150,000 clones, over 60% seen once. Sequencing was performed on PBMCs. V usage is TRBV28 and J usage is TRBJ2-1; 10 positions agree with TRBD2. The clonotype originates from a male donor in good health and CMV-seropositive. CDR3 region: CASVERGGQSYNEQFF. The CDR3 bases are TGTGCCAGCGTGGAGCGGGGGGGCCAGTCCTACAATGAGCAGTTCTTC. Full variable domain (remainder filled in from reference TRBV28 and TRBJ2-1): DVKVTQSSRYLVKRTGEKVFLECVQDMDHENMFWYRQDPGLGLRLIYFSYDVKMKEKGDIPEGYSVSREKKERFSLILESASTNQTSMYLCASVERGGQSYNEQFFGPGTRLTVL.